The 15 T cell receptor beta chains reported below all come from one sample, sequenced in a study of cytomegalovirus exposure and HLA in healthy donors. Generated by immunoSEQ multiplex PCR, the TCRdb table keeps only in-frame clones and is missing some. The sample has 150,000 to 200,000 clones; approximately 81% are singletons. The sample taken for sequencing was PBMCs. The receptor set was obtained from a man aged 25 to 40 in good health and CMV-seropositive.

The chain couples TRBV18 to TRBJ1-3; D remains unclear. The CDR3 is made up of 16 amino acids. V shed 0 bases and J shed 0 bases, with 9 bases lying between them. CDR1 is KGHSH, CDR2 LQKENI, per germline. This CDR3 is CASSPPQVTSGNTIYF. DNA for the CDR3: TGTGCCAGCTCACCACCGCAGGTTACCTCTGGAAACACCATATATTTT. Together with reference TRBV18 and TRBJ1-3, the CDR3 gives the full variable domain: NAGVMQNPRHLVRRRGQEARLRCSPMKGHSHVYWYRQLPEEGLKFMVYLQKENIIDESGMPKERFSAEFPKEGPSILRIQQVVRGDSAAYFCASSPPQVTSGNTIYFGEGSWLTVV.

The V call is TRBV4-2, the J call TRBJ2-3; D possibly corresponds to TRBD2 (6 bases). From germline, CDR1 is LGHNA and CDR2 YNFKEQ. Trimming shortened V by 8 bases and J by 0 bases, and 12 bases separated the two germline ends. This CDR3 region has 14 residues. CDR3 DNA: TGTGCCAGCTCCCGCGGAGGGAGCACAGATACGCAGTATTTT. This sequence encodes CASSRGGSTDTQYF.

This clone has only one observation. The J gene is TRBJ2-7, the V gene TRBV19; 8 nucleotides match TRBD1. Trimming at V came to 6 bases and at J to 2 bases, leaving 3 bases not matched to a gene. The germline V gene encodes CDR1 LNHDA and CDR2 SQIVND (reference sequence). The CDR3 is made up of 13 amino acids. The CDR3 loop is CASSQQGAYEQYF. The CDR3 coding sequence is TGTGCCAGTAGCCAACAGGGGGCCTACGAGCAGTACTTC.

To note about this clone: The sample carries other DNA sequences with the same CDR3. V usage is TRBV7-2 and J usage is TRBJ2-7; perhaps TRBD2 as D (5 bases). The CDR3 has 14 amino acids. CDR1 SGHTA and CDR2 FQGNSA come from the germline V gene. V gave up 1 base and J gave up 0 bases, with 7 bases separating them. The CDR3 region is CASSLGTSSYEQYF. CDR3 in DNA: TGTGCCAGCAGCTTAGGAACTAGCTCCTACGAGCAGTACTTC.

The V gene is TRBV11-1, the J gene TRBJ1-2; 9 nucleotides align to TRBD1. The V and J ends lost 8 bases and 0 bases, in that order; junction bases with no gene match: 13. Germline V CDR1 and CDR2: SGHAT, FQDESV (reference sequence). The CDR3 spans 17 residues. The CDR3 region has the DNA TGTGCCAGCGAACAGGGGGCCGGGACAGGACCTAACTATGGCTACACCTTC. This codes for CASEQGAGTGPNYGYTF. The full variable domain, completed using reference TRBV11-1 and TRBJ1-2, is EAEVAQSPRYKITEKSQAVAFWCDPISGHATLYWYRQILGQGPELLVQFQDESVVDDSQLPKDRFSAERLKGVDSTLKIQPAELGDSAMYLCASEQGAGTGPNYGYTFGSGTRLTVV.

DNA for the CDR3: TGTGCCAGCAGCCCAGGGGGCGCGGATACGCAGTATTTT. As protein: CASSPGGADTQYF. The gene calls are TRBV7-3 and TRBJ2-3, with TRBD1 matching 8 bases. V lost 5 bases to trimming and J lost 6 bases; unmatched junction nucleotides: 4. Germline CDR1 reads SGHTA; CDR2 reads FQGTGA. This CDR3 has 13 amino acids.

The chain links TRBV5-8 to TRBJ2-7, with 9 positions matching TRBD1. V was clipped by 3 bases and J by 1 base; unmatched bases: 2. The V gene's germline CDR1 is SGHTS and CDR2 YDEGEE. The CDR3 totals 14 residues. Written as DNA, the CDR3 is TGTGCCAGCAGCTCCGGGACAGGGTCCTACGAGCAGTACTTC. It codes for CASSSGTGSYEQYF.

This chain links TRBV10-3 with TRBJ2-3; 13 bases are shared with TRBD2. Germline V gives CDR1 ENHRY, CDR2 SYGVKD. With 6 bases clipped from V and 3 bases from J, the junction kept 12 bases outside the gene matches. The CDR3 loop spans 18 amino acids. The CDR3 bases are TGTGCCATCAGAGTACTAGCGGGAGGGCCGGGGAGGACAGATACGCAGTATTTT. Protein: CAIRVLAGGPGRTDTQYF.

This sequence joins TRBV7-6 and TRBJ1-4; no clear D gene. The length of the CDR3 is 15 residues. CDR1 is SGHVS and CDR2 is FNYEAQ in the germline V gene. V was clipped by 1 base and J by 5 bases, with 11 bases between them. In DNA, the CDR3 is TGTGCCAGCAGCTTAGAAGCAGGCAGGAATGAAAAACTGTTTTTT. Residues: CASSLEAGRNEKLFF.

The chain couples TRBV2 to TRBJ1-6; 11 bases match TRBD1. V gave up 6 bases and J gave up 7 bases; unmatched junction bases: 2. This CDR3 comprises 14 residues. Germline assignment: CDR1 SNHLY and CDR2 FYNNEI. CDR3 sequence reads: CASRDRGLNSPLHF. The CDR3 DNA sequence: TGTGCCAGCAGGGACAGGGGGCTCAATTCACCCCTCCACTTT.

The CDR3 loop reads CASSSLRDRGRANEKLFF. In DNA, the CDR3 is TGTGCCAGCAGCTCCCTCCGGGACAGGGGGCGGGCTAATGAAAAACTGTTTTTT. J is TRBJ1-4 and V is TRBV7-6; 12 nucleotides line up with TRBD1. With V trimmed by 4 bases and J by 3 bases, 9 bases remained unmatched. The V gene's germline CDR1 is SGHVS and CDR2 FNYEAQ. This CDR3 is 18 amino acids long.

This sequence joins TRBV27 and TRBJ2-3, with 8 bases identical to TRBD1. CDR3 size: 16 residues. Germline V gives CDR1 MNHEY, CDR2 SMNVEV (reference sequence). After removal of 4 bases from V and 1 base from J, the junction contained 7 bases not matched to a gene. The CDR3 region is CASSYPGGGGTDTQYF. The CDR3 DNA follows: TGTGCCAGCAGTTATCCAGGGGGCGGGGGCACAGATACGCAGTATTTT.

This clone showed up just a few times. The V gene is TRBV19, the J gene TRBJ2-7, with D unresolved. The CDR3 extends over 11 amino acids. V dropped 5 bases and J dropped 7 bases, with 9 bases sitting between them. Germline CDR1 is LNHDA and CDR2 is SQIVND (reference sequence). The DNA for the CDR3 is TGTGCCAGTAGTTTATACGGTGAGCAGTACTTC. It is translated as CASSLYGEQYF.

About this clone itself: At one end, the junction sequence differs from germline, possibly due to a read error. The V and J genes are TRBV5-4 and TRBJ1-2; TRBD1 matches at 8 bases. Germline V gives CDR1 SGHNT, CDR2 YYREEE (reference sequence). This CDR3 contains 13 residues. CDR3 sequence reads: CASSLDREGGYTF. The CDR3 DNA reads as TGTGCCAGCAGTTTGGACAGGGAGGGTGGCTACACCTTC.

The chain uses TRBV11-3 and TRBJ2-1; 10 positions agree with TRBD2. The CDR3 covers 14 residues. V dropped 2 bases and J dropped 9; count of bases not matched to a gene: 4. The V gene's germline CDR1 is SGHNT and CDR2 YENEEA. The CDR3 DNA reads as TGTGCCAGCAGCTTAAGCGGGGGGGCAAGTGAGCAGTTCTTC. It specifies CASSLSGGASEQFF.